The 14 T cell receptor beta chains reported below all come from one sample, sequenced in a study of CD8 T cells in Susac syndrome. Reverse transcription of 0.5 to 1 ug RNA was performed with random hexamers. TCRdb reprocessed the immunoSEQ multiplex PCR reads via MiXCR and lists one record per CDR3 protein. This table has about 200,000 distinct CDR3 sequences, roughly 90% appearing once. Sequencing input: CD4+ T cells from PBMCs. The receptor source for this set is a human donor with Susac syndrome.

The CDR3 is CAISWTGGNTEAFF. The CDR3 DNA sequence: TGTGCCATCAGTTGGACAGGGGGGAACACTGAAGCTTTCTTT. The J gene is TRBJ1-1, the V gene TRBV10-3, with TRBD1 matching over 10 bases. This CDR3 has 14 amino acids. V dropped 5 bases and J dropped 1; count of bases not matched to a gene: 1. Germline-derived CDR1 and CDR2 are ENHRY and SYGVKD.

This clonotype came up a few times. This rearrangement joins TRBV2 to TRBJ2-7; the D gene is possibly TRBD1 (6 bases). V was clipped by 4 bases and J by 2 bases, with 12 bases between them. In germline, CDR1 is SNHLY, CDR2 FYNNEI. The CDR3 runs to 14 residues. The CDR3 loop is CASSAAGATYEQYF. The CDR3 DNA reads as TGTGCCAGCAGTGCGGCAGGGGCCACCTACGAGCAGTACTTC.

The chain combines TRBV12-5 with TRBJ2-7, with 8 bases aligning to TRBD1. The junction had 9 bases not matched to a gene; V was cut back by 5 bases and J by 6 bases. The CDR3 has 14 amino acids. CDR1 is LGHNT and CDR2 is FRNRAP in the germline V gene. CDR3 loop: CASGLGQGSSEQYF. Here the CDR3 DNA reads TGTGCTAGTGGTCTCGGACAGGGTAGCTCCGAGCAGTACTTC.

The V call is TRBV24-1, the J call TRBJ2-3; TRBD1 or TRBD2 may be the D gene (5 bases each). CDR1 KGHDR and CDR2 SFDVKD come from the germline V gene. The CDR3 length is 14 residues. V shed 9 bases and J shed 5 bases, with 17 bases lying between them. CDR3 DNA sequence: TGTGCCACCTCGCCCGGGGCATGGGAAGATACGCAGTATTTT. Amino acids: CATSPGAWEDTQYF.

The chain is built from TRBV28 and TRBJ2-7, with D perhaps matching TRBD2 (5 bases). CDR3 size: 11 residues. Trimming left V 10 bases short and J 2 bases short, with 9 bases between. Germline V gives CDR1 MDHEN, CDR2 SYDVKM. CDR3 bases: TGTGCCATTTCGAGGGCCTACGAGCAGTACTTC. Translating it yields CAISRAYEQYF.

This clonotype appeared once. V is TRBV6-5 and J is TRBJ1-1, with D maybe TRBD1 (6 bases). With 5 bases removed from V and 8 bases from J, the gap between germline ends came to 9 bases. Germline V gives CDR1 MNHEY, CDR2 SVGAGI. This CDR3 has 11 amino acids. The CDR3 bases are TGTGCCAGCAGTCACAGGGCAGAAGCTTTCTTT. Translating it yields CASSHRAEAFF.

This clonotype was recorded only once. This sequence joins TRBV3-1 and TRBJ1-1; maybe TRBD1 (5 bases). Trimming stripped 0 bases from V and 4 bases from J, with 6 bases between. The germline V gene encodes CDR1 LGHDT and CDR2 YNNKEL (reference sequence). CDR3 size: 13 residues. CDR3 DNA: TGTGCCAGCAGCCAAGATGGGGGCACTGAAGCTTTCTTT. This translates into CASSQDGGTEAFF.

The chain uses TRBV29-1 and TRBJ1-4, with D perhaps TRBD1 (5 bases). Trimming shortened V by 7 bases and J by 0 bases, and 12 bases separated the two germline ends. Per germline, CDR1 SQVTM and CDR2 ANQGSEA. The CDR3 length is 14 residues. Here the CDR3 reads CSAGDRTTNEKLFF. As DNA, the CDR3 is TGCAGCGCCGGTGACAGAACAACTAATGAAAAACTGTTTTTT.

This chain links TRBV18 with TRBJ1-1, with D hard to call. The germline V and J ends were trimmed by 2 bases and 4 bases, with 14 bases remaining between them. This CDR3 comprises 15 residues. Germline assignment: CDR1 KGHSH and CDR2 LQKENI. The CDR3 spells CASSPGQASGTEAFF. The CDR3 DNA reads TGTGCCAGCTCACCAGGGCAGGCCAGCGGCACTGAAGCTTTCTTT.

The chain has TRBV3-1 and TRBJ1-2; D is perhaps TRBD1 (5 bases). The ends were cut back, 4 bases at V and 3 bases at J, with 12 bases in the middle. There are 14 residues in the CDR3. From germline, CDR1 is LGHDT and CDR2 YNNKEL (reference sequence). Here the CDR3 DNA reads TGTGCCAGCAGCCTCCCAGGGTCGGACTATGGCTACACCTTC. Protein: CASSLPGSDYGYTF.

This sequence joins TRBV7-9 and TRBJ2-1; 8 bases fit TRBD2. This CDR3 contains 15 residues. Germline values: CDR1 SEHNR, CDR2 FQNEAQ (reference sequence). V trimming: 1 base; J trimming: 4 bases; junction bases outside the gene matches: 3. CDR3 in amino acids: CASSLEGGGYNEQFF. The CDR3 DNA reads TGTGCCAGCAGCTTAGAGGGCGGGGGGTACAATGAGCAGTTCTTC.

The CDR3 loop reads CSVVVDGSFSYGYTF. In nucleotides, the CDR3 is TGCAGCGTTGTGGTGGACGGGTCGTTTAGCTATGGCTACACCTTC. The chain links TRBV29-1 to TRBJ1-2; D unresolved. The CDR3 has 15 amino acids. Between the trimmed V and J ends, which lost 4 bases and 4 bases, there was a span of 19 bases. Germline assignment: CDR1 SQVTM and CDR2 ANQGSEA.

The chain combines TRBV6-2 or TRBV6-3 with TRBJ2-5; D is perhaps TRBD2 (5 bases). Germline V CDR1 and CDR2: MNHEY, SVGEGT. This CDR3 comprises 16 residues. V was trimmed by 4 bases and J by 5 bases, leaving 20 bases between them. The CDR3 nucleotides read TGTGCCAGCAGTTCGTGGAAGGGAGCGGCCTATGAGACCCAGTACTTC. Translation gives CASSSWKGAAYETQYF.

V usage is TRBV28 and J usage is TRBJ2-7, with D perhaps TRBD2 (6 bases). The CDR3 is made up of 16 amino acids. Trimming took 7 bases from V and 3 from J, leaving 22 bases between them. Germline V lookup: CDR1 MDHEN, CDR2 SYDVKM. The CDR3 coding sequence is TGTGCCAGCAACCCCTGGTCGGGGGAAGCGTTCTACGAGCAGTACTTC. Encoded protein: CASNPWSGEAFYEQYF.